A selection of T cell receptor beta chains follows, all from one sample in a study of T cells after posttransplantation cyclophosphamide. Using immunoSEQ multiplex PCR, the repertoire was profiled, and TCRdb retains in-frame clones only, with some absent. This table holds around 43,000 clones, roughly nine tenths found once. Sequenced material: PBMCs. The source is a woman between 45 and 60 years old in good health and a related stem cell transplant donor. Each CDR3 is given with its conserved first and last residue. The D gene is left open where the match is weak. The size of a clone is reported for some rows only, either as once, few or many, or as a class for expanded clones.

-,TRBV29-1,TRBJ2-7,-,12,TGCAGCGTTAGCTACAGTACCTACGAGCAGTACTTC,CSVSYSTYEQYF
-,TRBV28,TRBJ1-5,-,16,TGTGCCAGCAGTTTTAGTGTGGGTTCACCCGGGCAGCCCCAGCATTTT,CASSFSVGSPGQPQHF
-,TRBV7-9,TRBJ2-5,-,16,TGTGCCAGCACTCTCGGGGAGGGGGGGCCTCAAGAGACCCAGTACTTC,CASTLGEGGPQETQYF
-,TRBV5-1,TRBJ2-1,-,14,TGCGCCAGCAGCGCCGGGACTCGGTTCGATGAGCAGTTCTTC,CASSAGTRFDEQFF
once,TRBV29-1,TRBJ2-1,TRBD2,15,TGCAGCGTTCCGACTAGCGGGGACTATCTCGATGAGCAGTTCTTC,CSVPTSGDYLDEQFF
-,TRBV6-1,TRBJ2-7,TRBD2,15,TGTGCCAGCTTATTTATAGCGGGGCGTCCTTACGAGCAGTACTTC,CASLFIAGRPYEQYF
-,TRBV28,TRBJ1-6,-,16,TGTGCCAGCAGTTGGCGCAAAGGAGCCTATAATTCACCCCTCCACTTT,CASSWRKGAYNSPLHF
-,TRBV10-1,TRBJ1-2,TRBD1,16,TGCGCCAGCAGGCCCCCGATCAGGGGGACTAACTATGGCTACACCTTC,CASRPPIRGTNYGYTF
-,TRBV5-1,TRBJ1-1,TRBD1,16,TGCGCCAGCCACCGGGACAGGGGGCGAAAATTTACTGAAGCTTTCTTT,CASHRDRGRKFTEAFF
-,TRBV5-1,TRBJ2-4,-,13,TGCGCCAGCAGCTTGGGAGAGCCAAACATTCAGTACTTC,CASSLGEPNIQYF
-,TRBV15,TRBJ1-2,TRBD1,17,TGTGCCACCAGCAGGGAATACCAAGGGGACAGAAACTATGGCTACACCTTC,CATSREYQGDRNYGYTF
-,TRBV5-1,TRBJ1-1,-,16,TGCGCCAGCAGCTCTCAACCGGGACAAGTAAACACTGAAGCTTTCTTT,CASSSQPGQVNTEAFF
-,TRBV30,TRBJ1-1,-,13,TGTGCCTGGAATGAACATCAGGGCACTGAAGCTTTCTTT,CAWNEHQGTEAFF
-,TRBV7-3,TRBJ2-1,TRBD2,17,TGTGCCAGCAGCTTAAGTACCCCGGGACTAGCGGGGGGCGAGCAGTTCTTC,CASSLSTPGLAGGEQFF
-,TRBV4-1,TRBJ2-2,-,16,TGCGCCAGCAGCCAACCGGGACTCTCGAGCACCGGGGAGCTGTTTTTT,CASSQPGLSSTGELFF
-,TRBV9,TRBJ1-4,-,14,TGTGCCAGCAGCGTCGACGAAGAGAGGCGAAAACTGTTTTTT,CASSVDEERRKLFF
-,TRBV12-5,TRBJ2-1,-,17,TGTGCTAGTGGTAATGAAGGGGTGCCTGGGACCTACAATGAGCAGTTCTTC,CASGNEGVPGTYNEQFF
-,TRBV7-3,TRBJ2-2,TRBD1,14,TGTGCCAGCAGTCCCGGACAGGACACCGGGGAGCTGTTTTTT,CASSPGQDTGELFF
-,TRBV7-2,TRBJ1-5,TRBD1,15,TGTGCCAGCAGCTTACAGGGGGCGCGGAATCAGCCCCAGCATTTT,CASSLQGARNQPQHF
-,TRBV6-5,TRBJ2-7,-,13,TGTGCCAGCAGTCGCGGTCCCGCCTACGAGCAGTACTTC,CASSRGPAYEQYF
-,TRBV7-3,TRBJ2-3,-,14,TGTGCCAGCAGACGGGACTTAAGCACAGATACGCAGTATTTT,CASRRDLSTDTQYF
-,TRBV5-8,TRBJ1-1,TRBD1,13,TGTGCCAGCAGGCGACAGGGAGGCACTGAAGCTTTCTTT,CASRRQGGTEAFF
-,TRBV30,TRBJ1-5,-,13,TGTGCCTGGAGTCTTGGCGGAAATCAGCCCCAGCATTTT,CAWSLGGNQPQHF
-,TRBV5-1,TRBJ2-5,TRBD2,17,TGCGCCAGCAGCTTGGCTCTTCCTAGCGGGAGCCAAGAGACCCAGTACTTC,CASSLALPSGSQETQYF
-,TRBV5-1,TRBJ1-6,-,15,TGCGCCAGCAGCTCGGGGTGGGGATATAATTCACCCCTCCACTTT,CASSSGWGYNSPLHF
-,TRBV5-1,TRBJ2-1,TRBD2,14,TGCGCCAGCAGCGTTAGCGGGGGGGCGAATGAGCAGTTCTTC,CASSVSGGANEQFF
-,TRBV19,TRBJ1-5,-,17,TGTGCCAGTAGTGTAGGGACTCCTGGGTCGGGCAATCAGCCCCAGCATTTT,CASSVGTPGSGNQPQHF
-,TRBV10-1,TRBJ2-7,TRBD2,15,TGCGCCAGCAGTGGACCGGGACTAGGCAGCCACGAGCAGTACTTC,CASSGPGLGSHEQYF
-,TRBV7-9,TRBJ2-5,-,15,TGTGCCAGCAGCTCGCAACAGGCCCTCCAAGAGACCCAGTACTTC,CASSSQQALQETQYF
once,TRBV7-3,TRBJ2-1,-,15,TGTGCCAGCAGCTTAACCGGGGCGGGATACAATGAGCAGTTCTTC,CASSLTGAGYNEQFF
-,TRBV6-1,TRBJ2-3,-,16,TGTGCCAGCAGTGTACAGGGTGGGCCGAGGACAGATACGCAGTATTTT,CASSVQGGPRTDTQYF
-,TRBV27,TRBJ2-7,-,10,TGTGCCAGCAGCCGACTCGAGCAGTACTTC,CASSRLEQYF
-,TRBV30,TRBJ2-1,-,11,TGTGCCTGGAGTGCCCCAGCGGAGCAGTTCTTC,CAWSAPAEQFF
-,TRBV10-2,TRBJ2-2,-,13,TGCGCCACCCAGACAGAGAACACCGGGGAGCTGTTTTTT,CATQTENTGELFF
-,TRBV4-2,TRBJ2-3,TRBD2,17,TGTGCCAGCAGCCAAGATGGCCCTAGCGGAGGCACAGATACGCAGTATTTT,CASSQDGPSGGTDTQYF
-,TRBV19,TRBJ2-7,-,14,TGTGCCAGTAGTCGGCGACTCTTCTCCTACGAGCAGTACTTC,CASSRRLFSYEQYF
-,TRBV7-8,TRBJ2-7,TRBD2,17,TGTGCCAGCAGCTTAGCCCTAACTAGCGGGAGGCACTACGAGCAGTACTTC,CASSLALTSGRHYEQYF
few,TRBV5-6,TRBJ1-2,TRBD1,12,TGTGCCAGCAGCGTGGGGACAGGAAGCTACACCTTC,CASSVGTGSYTF
-,TRBV6-5,TRBJ2-7,-,16,TGTGCCAGCAGTTACTCCACAGGAGCCAGATCCCTCGAGCAGTACTTC,CASSYSTGARSLEQYF
-,TRBV6-4,TRBJ2-6,-,13,TGTGCCAGCCGCGCCTCTGGGGCCAACGTCCTGACTTTC,CASRASGANVLTF
-,TRBV7-9,TRBJ1-4,-,16,TGTGCCAGCAGCTCCCGGGTCGGGGAGTTTGATGAAAAACTGTTTTTT,CASSSRVGEFDEKLFF
-,TRBV5-8,TRBJ1-1,-,15,TGTGCCAGCAGCCCGGATGGGGGGGCCCCTACTGAAGCTTTCTTT,CASSPDGGAPTEAFF